Sequencing of this T cell receptor beta chain was carried out in a study of shared clonotypes between healthy human individuals. Across the whole study: Three CD4 naive, three CD4 memory, two CD8 naive and one CD8 memory plate were used per donor. Study outcomes and limitations: All-four-donor shared clonotypes had higher generation probabilities than non-shared clonotypes did. The study found about 5% of naive CD4 clonotypes shared across several donors.

CD8 cells regarded as naive lacked CD45RO, were positively chosen for CCR7, and omitted terminally differentiated effector memory CD45RA+ cells. Per the germline V gene, CDR1 is SQVTM and CDR2 is ANQGSEA. V shed 3 bases, J shed 2 bases, and the junction held 9 bases outside the gene matches. The CDR3 extends over 15 amino acids. This clone occurred once. Its antigen is unknown. Produced via immunoSEQ multiplex PCR; TCRdb's table is partial and in-frame only. The sample gives roughly 600,000 clones, 95% to 98% of which show up once; approximately 0.3% is in the top ten. V usage is TRBV29-1 and J usage is TRBJ2-5; TRBD2 matches at 7 bases. This clonotype originated in a man aged 25 to 45 in good health. The sequencing sample was made of naive CD8+ T cells sorted from blood. DNA for the CDR3: TGCAGCGTTGATAGGACTAGAGAGTTGCAAGAGACCCAGTACTTC. It yields the protein CSVDRTRELQETQYF.